This T cell receptor (beta chain) originates from a study of PD-1 blockade in classical Hodgkin lymphoma. Study outcomes and limitations: In newly diagnosed patients, baseline TCR diversity was reportedly below that of healthy donors. CD4+ but not CD8+ TCR diversity rose significantly by C4D1.

A total of 15 residues make up the CDR3, ends included. Per the germline V gene, CDR1 is SGHKS and CDR2 is YYEKEE (reference sequence). Regarding time point: cycle 4 day 1 (C4D1), after less than 7 weeks of nivolumab. No patient escaped relapse after autologous stem cell transplantation, and brentuximab vedotin exposure varied. Complete response, partial response or progressive disease was recorded as best response. With respect to this clone: Antigen unknown. Because the CDR3's place on the DNA is in doubt, the DNA is left out and the CDR3 is given as listed by TCRdb.

The protocol was immunoSEQ multiplex PCR, while the TCRdb copy is restricted to in-frame clones and leaves out a portion. The repertoire holds 50,000 or so clones, with roughly 89% as singletons. The J gene is TRBJ1-2, the V gene TRBV5-5. The TCR was taken from a human donor with classical Hodgkin lymphoma. The sample was peripheral blood mononuclear cells (PBMCs), taken before the fourth cycle of nivolumab. The CDR3 spells CASSLVGVGTSGRTF.